A few counts support the clone carrying this TCR beta chain. What it binds is unknown. The junction had 10 bases not matched to a gene; V was cut back by 6 bases and J by 5 bases. Looked up from germline, CDR1 is LNHDA and CDR2 is SQIVND (reference sequence). This CDR3 has 16 amino acids. Naive CD8 cells lacked CD45RO, underwent positive selection for CCR7 and left out terminally differentiated effector memory CD45RA+ cells. This specimen comes from a study of shared clonotypes between healthy human individuals. Study-wide results and caveats: The researchers took only blood, and tissue repertoires probably look different. The study found roughly 5% of naive CD4 clonotypes shared across a handful of donors.

The assay was immunoSEQ multiplex PCR, and TCRdb's table has in-frame clones only and misses some. This repertoire shows over 2 million clones, less than 95% found once; its top ten account for 0.9% to 1.3%. Sequencing used naive CD8+ T cells sorted from blood. The source of this sequence is a man in his late teens or twenties in good health. This chain joins TRBV19 and TRBJ1-6, with TRBD1 matching over 7 bases. This CDR3 reads CASSQIGTENNSPLHF. The CDR3, as DNA: TGTGCCAGTAGCCAAATTGGGACAGAGAATAATTCACCCCTCCACTTT.